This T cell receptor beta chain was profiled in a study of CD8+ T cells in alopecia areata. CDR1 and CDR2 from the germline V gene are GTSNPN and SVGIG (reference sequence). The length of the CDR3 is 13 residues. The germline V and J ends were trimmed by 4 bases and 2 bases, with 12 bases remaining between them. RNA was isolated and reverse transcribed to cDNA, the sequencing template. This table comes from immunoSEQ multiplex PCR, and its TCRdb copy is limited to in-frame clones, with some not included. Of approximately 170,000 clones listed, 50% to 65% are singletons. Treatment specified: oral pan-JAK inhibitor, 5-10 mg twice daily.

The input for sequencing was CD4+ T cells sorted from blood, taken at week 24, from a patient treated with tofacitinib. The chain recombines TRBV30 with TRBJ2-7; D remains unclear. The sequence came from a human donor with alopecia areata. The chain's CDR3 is CAWTRASPYEQYF. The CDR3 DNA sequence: TGTGCCTGGACGCGAGCGTCCCCCTACGAGCAGTACTTC.